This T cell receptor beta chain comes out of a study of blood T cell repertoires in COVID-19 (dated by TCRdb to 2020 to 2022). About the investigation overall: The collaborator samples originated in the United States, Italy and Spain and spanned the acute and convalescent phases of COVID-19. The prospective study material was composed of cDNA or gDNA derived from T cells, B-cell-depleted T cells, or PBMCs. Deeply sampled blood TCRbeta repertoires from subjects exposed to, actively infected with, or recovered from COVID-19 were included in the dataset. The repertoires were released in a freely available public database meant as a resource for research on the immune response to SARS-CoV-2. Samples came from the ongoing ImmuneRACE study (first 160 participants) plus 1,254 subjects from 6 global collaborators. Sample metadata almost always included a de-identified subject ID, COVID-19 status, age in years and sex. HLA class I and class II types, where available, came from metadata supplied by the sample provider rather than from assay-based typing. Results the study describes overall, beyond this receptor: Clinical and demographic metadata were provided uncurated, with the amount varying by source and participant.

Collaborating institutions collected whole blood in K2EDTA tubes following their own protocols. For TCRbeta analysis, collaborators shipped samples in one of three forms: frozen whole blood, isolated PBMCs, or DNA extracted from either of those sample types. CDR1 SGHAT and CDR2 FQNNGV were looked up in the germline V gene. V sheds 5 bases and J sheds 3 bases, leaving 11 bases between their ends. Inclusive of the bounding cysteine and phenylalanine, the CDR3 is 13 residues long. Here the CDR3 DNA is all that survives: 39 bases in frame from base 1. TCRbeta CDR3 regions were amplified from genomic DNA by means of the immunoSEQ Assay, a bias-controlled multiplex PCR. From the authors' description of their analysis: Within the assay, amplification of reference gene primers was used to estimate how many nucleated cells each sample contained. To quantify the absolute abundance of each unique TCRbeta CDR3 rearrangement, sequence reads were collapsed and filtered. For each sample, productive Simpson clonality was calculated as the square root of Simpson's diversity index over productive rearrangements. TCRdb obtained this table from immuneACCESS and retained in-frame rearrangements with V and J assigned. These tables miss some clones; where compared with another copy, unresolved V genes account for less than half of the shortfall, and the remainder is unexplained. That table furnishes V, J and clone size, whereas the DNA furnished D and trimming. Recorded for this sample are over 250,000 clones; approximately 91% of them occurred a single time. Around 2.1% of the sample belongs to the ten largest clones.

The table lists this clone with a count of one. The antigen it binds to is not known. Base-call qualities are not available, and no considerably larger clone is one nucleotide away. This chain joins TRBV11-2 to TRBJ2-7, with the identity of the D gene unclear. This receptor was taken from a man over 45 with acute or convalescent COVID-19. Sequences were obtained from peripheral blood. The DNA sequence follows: TGTGCCAGCAGCCTCCCCAGTATCTACGAGCAGTACTTC. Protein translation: CASSLPSIYEQYF.